The 27 T cell receptor beta chains below come from one sample, sequenced in a study. Each CDR3 protein is one row after TCRdb ran MiXCR on the RT-PCR reads. This sample has hundreds of thousands of distinct CDR3 sequences, with over 12% found just once. Sequencing was carried out using memory CD4+ T cells from blood. These receptors all stem from a female donor in good health, serving as a healthy control.

The gene calls are TRBV2 and TRBJ2-1, with a tentative D call TRBD1 (6 bases). Trimming stripped 4 bases from V and 7 bases from J, with 11 bases between. Germline V lookup: CDR1 SNHLY, CDR2 FYNNEI. The CDR3 runs 13 residues. The CDR3 nucleotides are TGTGCCAGCAGTGGTGGGGGCCAGAATGAGCAGTTCTTC. Amino acid sequence: CASSGGGQNEQFF. The full variable domain, rest sourced from reference TRBV2 and TRBJ2-1, is EPEVTQTPSHQVTQMGQEVILRCVPISNHLYFYWYRQILGQKVEFLVSFYNNEISEKSEIFDDQFSVERPDGSNFTLKIRSTKLEDSAMYFCASSGGGQNEQFFGPGTRLTVL.

This clonotype was observed many times. CDR3 region: CATSRDPQPLDGYTF. CDR3 DNA: TGTGCCACCAGCAGAGATCCCCAGCCCTTAGATGGCTACACCTTC. The rearrangement joins TRBV15 to TRBJ1-2, with unresolved D. The CDR3 is 15 amino acids. Trimming took off 0 bases at V and 6 bases at J, with 14 bases between the two ends. Per the germline V gene, CDR1 is LNHNV and CDR2 is YYDKDF (reference sequence). The full variable domain, with the rest looked up from reference TRBV15 and TRBJ1-2, is DAMVIQNPRYQVTQFGKPVTLSCSQTLNHNVMYWYQQKSSQAPKLLFHYYDKDFNNEADTPDNFQSRRPNTSFCFLDIRSPGLGDTAMYLCATSRDPQPLDGYTFGSGTRLTVV.

Only a few counts were recorded for this clonotype. The V call is TRBV9, the J call TRBJ2-1, with 9 positions matching TRBD1. Germline trimming cut 4 bases from V and 4 bases from J; bases unmatched to any gene: 9. CDR3 length: 16 residues. Per germline, CDR1 SGDLS and CDR2 YYNGEE. The CDR3, as DNA: TGTGCCAGCAGCCGATCCGGGACAGGGCATTACAATGAGCAGTTCTTC. Protein sequence: CASSRSGTGHYNEQFF.

This clonotype has only a few counts. V and J are TRBV30 and TRBJ1-2; TRBD1 is a possible D gene (5 bases). The CDR3 runs to 13 residues. V gave up 3 bases and J gave up 2 bases, with 10 bases separating them. CDR1 GTSNPN and CDR2 SVGIG come from the germline V gene (reference sequence). CDR3 nucleotide sequence: TGTGCCTGGAGATTTCAGGGAAACTATGGCTACACCTTC. Its translation: CAWRFQGNYGYTF. The variable domain in full, completed from reference TRBV30 and TRBJ1-2, reads SQTIHQWPATLVQPVGSPLSLECTVEGTSNPNLYWYRQAAGRGLQLLFYSVGIGQISSEVPQNLSASRPQDRQFILSSKKLLLSDSGFYLCAWRFQGNYGYTFGSGTRLTVV.

The V and J genes are TRBV5-1 and TRBJ2-2, with 7 nucleotides matching TRBD1. Germline V lookup: CDR1 SGHRS, CDR2 YFSETQ. V lost 1 base, J lost 6 bases, and 15 bases stayed unmatched. This CDR3 has 18 amino acids. The CDR3 here is CASSLIPGGSVGAGELFF. The CDR3 DNA reads TGCGCCAGCAGCTTGATCCCAGGGGGATCTGTCGGGGCCGGGGAGCTGTTTTTT. Complete variable domain (other parts from reference TRBV5-1 and TRBJ2-2): KAGVTQTPRYLIKTRGQQVTLSCSPISGHRSVSWYQQTPGQGLQFLFEYFSETQRNKGNFPGRFSGRQFSNSRSEMNVSTLELGDSALYLCASSLIPGGSVGAGELFFGEGSRLTVL.

This sequence joins TRBV5-4 and TRBJ2-3; D ambiguous. The CDR3 is 15 amino acids. CDR1 and CDR2 (germline): SGHNT, YYREEE (reference sequence). V was cut by 4 bases and J by 0 bases, with 12 bases left in between. This chain's CDR3 is CASSPLDGSTDTQYF. In DNA, the CDR3 is TGTGCCAGCAGCCCGCTCGATGGAAGCACAGATACGCAGTATTTT.

This clonotype was observed many times. The chain links TRBV7-9 to TRBJ2-6; D not certain. The germline V and J ends were trimmed by 7 bases and 0 bases, with 7 bases remaining between them. CDR3 length equals 14 residues. CDR1 SEHNR and CDR2 FQNEAQ come from the germline V gene (reference sequence). The CDR3 region has the DNA TGTGCCAGCAAGGAAGCCTCTGGGGCCAACGTCCTGACTTTC. This gives the protein CASKEASGANVLTF. Drawing the rest from reference TRBV7-9 and TRBJ2-6, the complete variable domain is DTGVSQNPRHKITKRGQNVTFRCDPISEHNRLYWYRQTLGQGPEFLTYFQNEAQLEKSRLLSDRFSAERPKGSFSTLEIQRTEQGDSAMYLCASKEASGANVLTFGAGSRLTVL.

CDR3 in amino acids: CASTGTGVSYEQYF. The CDR3 DNA reads TGTGCCAGCACCGGGACAGGGGTCTCCTACGAGCAGTACTTC. The chain carries TRBV6-5 and TRBJ2-7; the match to TRBD1 covers 10 bases. Germline CDR1 reads MNHEY; CDR2 reads SVGAGI. This CDR3 is 14 amino acids long. V dropped 7 bases and J dropped 0; count of bases not matched to a gene: 3.

CDR3 nucleotides: TGTGCCAGCACTCCCACTGGGGCCAACGTCCTGACTTTC. Translated, it gives CASTPTGANVLTF. This sequence joins TRBV6-6 and TRBJ2-6; D remains ambiguous. V shed 7 bases and J shed 2 bases, with 6 bases lying between them. Per the germline V gene, CDR1 is MNHNY and CDR2 is SVGAGI (reference sequence). CDR3 length: 13 residues.

This clonotype was counted a few times. CDR3 sequence: CSVGDFRGDRNTGELFF. The CDR3 DNA reads as TGCAGCGTTGGGGATTTCAGGGGGGATCGGAACACCGGGGAGCTGTTTTTT. This chain links TRBV29-1 with TRBJ2-2; D might be TRBD1 (7 bases). V dropped 4 bases and J dropped 1 base, with 19 bases sitting between them. Germline CDR1 is SQVTM and CDR2 is ANQGSEA. There are 17 residues in the CDR3.

The chain carries TRBV19 and TRBJ1-6; TRBD1 might be the D (5 bases). Trimming shortened V by 7 bases and J by 9 bases, and 16 bases separated the two germline ends. Per germline, CDR1 LNHDA and CDR2 SQIVND (reference sequence). The CDR3 covers 14 residues. CDR3 loop: CASNFREESSPLHF. CDR3 coding DNA: TGTGCCAGTAATTTCAGGGAGGAGAGTTCACCCCTCCACTTT.

This clonotype was counted a few times. This sequence joins TRBV15 and TRBJ1-6; unclear D gene. This CDR3 has 13 amino acids. V lost 4 bases, J lost 7 bases, and 8 bases lay in between. Germline lookup yields CDR1 LNHNV and CDR2 YYDKDF (reference sequence). The CDR3 loop is CATSIEVNSPLHF. The CDR3 nucleotides are TGTGCCACCAGCATCGAAGTGAATTCACCCCTCCACTTT.

The chain combines TRBV6-2 or TRBV6-3 with TRBJ2-5, with TRBD2 identical over 14 bases. Unmatched junction bases numbered 13, after V lost 2 bases and J lost 2 bases. Germline lookup yields CDR1 MNHEY and CDR2 SVGEGT. CDR3 length: 20 residues. In DNA, the CDR3 is TGTGCCAGCAGTTACGTGACTAGCGGGAGGGCCCTATTTCTTCAAGAGACCCAGTACTTC. Amino acid sequence: CASSYVTSGRALFLQETQYF.

This clonotype was recorded only once. The chain uses TRBV2 and TRBJ2-1; possible D gene TRBD2, 7 bases. Trimming cost V 8 bases and J 12 bases, with 26 bases left between them. Germline values: CDR1 SNHLY, CDR2 FYNNEI. The CDR3 is made up of 15 amino acids. The CDR3 spells CASRDSVTGGSGQFF. The CDR3 DNA reads TGTGCCAGCCGCGATAGTGTAACGGGGGGCAGTGGGCAGTTCTTC. The variable domain in full, with the rest retrieved from reference TRBV2 and TRBJ2-1, is EPEVTQTPSHQVTQMGQEVILRCVPISNHLYFYWYRQILGQKVEFLVSFYNNEISEKSEIFDDQFSVERPDGSNFTLKIRSTKLEDSAMYFCASRDSVTGGSGQFFGPGTRLTVL.

This clonotype was observed at least ten times. The J gene is TRBJ2-7, the V gene TRBV20-1, with 9 bases identical to TRBD2. The CDR3 totals 16 residues. Per germline, CDR1 DFQATT and CDR2 SNEGSKA (reference sequence). The ends lost 5 bases at V and 0 bases at J; junction bases unmatched: 11. CDR3 coding DNA: TGCAGTGCTCACCCTGCGGCGGGAGGGAGCTCCTACGAGCAGTACTTC. This codes for CSAHPAAGGSSYEQYF.

This chain uses TRBV7-2 with TRBJ2-7; 9 bases align to TRBD1. There are 13 residues in the CDR3. Germline V gene data show CDR1 as SGHTA and CDR2 as FQGNSA. V shed 5 bases, J shed 5 bases, and the junction held 4 bases outside the gene matches. The CDR3 loop is CASSTRTGDEQYF. CDR3 nucleotide sequence: TGTGCCAGCAGCACACGGACAGGGGACGAGCAGTACTTC.

CDR3 sequence: CASSSGTGNGETQYF. CDR3 DNA sequence: TGTGCCAGCAGCTCCGGGACAGGGAACGGAGAGACCCAGTACTTC. This sequence joins TRBV7-6 and TRBJ2-5, with TRBD1 matching over 9 bases. This CDR3 contains 15 residues. Looked up from germline, CDR1 is SGHVS and CDR2 is FNYEAQ. With V trimmed by 4 bases and J by 4 bases, 7 bases remained unmatched.

The chain links TRBV5-5 to TRBJ1-2; D not certain. The CDR3 totals 14 residues. Trimming removed 5 bases at V and 2 bases at J, with 13 bases between. The germline gives CDR1 SGHKS, CDR2 YYEKEE (reference sequence). The chain's CDR3 is CASSPTGSNYGYTF. The CDR3 coding sequence is TGTGCCAGCAGTCCGACGGGGTCGAACTATGGCTACACCTTC.

This clonotype was observed a few times. This sequence joins TRBV6-2 or TRBV6-3 and TRBJ1-5, with TRBD1 as a possible D gene (5 bases). Trimming removed 0 bases from V and 5 bases from J, with 14 bases in between. In germline, CDR1 is MNHEY, CDR2 SVGEGT. This CDR3 is 16 amino acids long. In DNA form, the CDR3 reads TGTGCCAGCAGTTACTCTGTCAGGGTAGAAGATCAGCCCCAGCATTTT. Encoded protein: CASSYSVRVEDQPQHF.

The chain joins TRBV30 to TRBJ1-1, with 8 bases lining up with TRBD1. The germline V gene has CDR1 GTSNPN and CDR2 SVGIG (reference sequence). There are 13 residues in the CDR3. J lost 3 bases, V lost 5 bases, and 5 bases had no gene match. The CDR3 spells CAWYGQGHTEAFF. CDR3 sequence (DNA): TGTGCCTGGTACGGACAGGGCCACACTGAAGCTTTCTTT.

The J gene is TRBJ1-5, the V gene TRBV20-1; 8 nucleotides agree with TRBD1. Germline-derived CDR1 and CDR2 are DFQATT and SNEGSKA (reference sequence). V lost 4 bases, J lost 3 bases, and 8 bases stayed unmatched. The CDR3 spans 15 residues. CDR3 residues: CSANYQGAINQPQHF. As DNA, the CDR3 is TGCAGTGCTAATTACCAGGGGGCCATCAATCAGCCCCAGCATTTT.

A few counts support this clonotype. This chain uses TRBV7-9 with TRBJ1-2; 8 bases match TRBD1. The CDR3 has 15 amino acids. Germline-derived CDR1 and CDR2 are SEHNR and FQNEAQ (reference sequence). With 6 bases clipped from V and 5 bases from J, the junction kept 11 bases outside the gene matches. The CDR3 DNA reads TGTGCCAGCAGTGACCTTGGGACAGGCTATTATGGCTACACCTTC. This sequence encodes CASSDLGTGYYGYTF.

A few counts support this clonotype. The genes are TRBV6-9 and TRBJ1-2; weak D call: TRBD1 (6 bases). CDR3 length: 16 amino acids. CDR1 and CDR2 from the germline V gene are MNHGY and SVAAGI. Trimming stripped 2 bases from V and 6 bases from J, with 19 bases between. This CDR3 is CASSYVLGQLYHGYTF. The CDR3 region has the DNA TGTGCCAGCAGTTATGTCTTAGGACAGTTATATCATGGCTACACCTTC.

This clonotype was seen a handful of times. The J gene is TRBJ1-1, the V gene TRBV5-4; tentative D call: TRBD1 (6 bases). The germline CDR1 and CDR2 sequences are SGHNT and YYREEE (reference sequence). This CDR3 has 15 amino acids. Deletions cut 0 bases from V and 4 bases from J, with 13 bases between. DNA for the CDR3: TGTGCCAGCAGCTTGGACGGGGGCTGGGCCACTGAAGCTTTCTTT. It is translated as CASSLDGGWATEAFF.

The CDR3 DNA follows: TGTGCCAGCAGTTTAGCAGGTCAGGGACAGCCCCAGCATTTT. It codes for CASSLAGQGQPQHF. This chain joins TRBV12-3 or TRBV12-4 and TRBJ1-5; weak D call: TRBD1 (5 bases). V was cut by 0 bases and J by 7 bases, with 10 bases left in between. The CDR3 runs 14 residues.

The chain links TRBV7-2 to TRBJ1-1; D not resolved. CDR3 length: 15 residues. From germline, CDR1 is SGHTA and CDR2 FQGNSA. Trimming shortened V by 7 bases and J by 0 bases, and 15 bases separated the two germline ends. The CDR3 here is CASTPKVRMNTEAFF. The CDR3 DNA sequence: TGTGCCAGCACCCCCAAAGTACGGATGAACACTGAAGCTTTCTTT.

There are a few counts of this clonotype. The CDR3 sequence is CSARVWRNTGELFF. The DNA for the CDR3 is TGCAGTGCTAGAGTGTGGCGAAACACCGGGGAGCTGTTTTTT. The V and J genes are TRBV20-1 and TRBJ2-2; D not resolved. Deletions cut 1 base from V and 2 bases from J, with 8 bases between. CDR1 and CDR2 (germline): DFQATT, SNEGSKA (reference sequence). The CDR3 runs to 14 residues.